The next 20 T cell receptor beta chains were all read from a single sample in a study of cytomegalovirus exposure and HLA in healthy donors. PCR employed 60 Vbeta and 13 Jbeta primers. Some clones are missing from TCRdb's copy, which holds only in-frame ones; the method was immunoSEQ multiplex PCR. The table shows approximately 210,000 clones, with around 79% occurring only once. The sample comprised PBMCs. The receptors originated from a male donor in good health and CMV-seropositive.

V gene TRBV2 combines with J gene TRBJ1-6; D not certain. Germline V gene sequence: CDR1 SNHLY, CDR2 FYNNEI. This CDR3 comprises 12 residues. V was pared by 0 bases and J by 14 bases, with 8 bases between. CDR3 coding DNA: TGTGCCAGCAGTGAAGCGGCCATCACCCTCCACTTT. Its protein is CASSEAAITLHF. The variable domain in full, completed from reference TRBV2 and TRBJ1-6, reads EPEVTQTPSHQVTQMGQEVILRCVPISNHLYFYWYRQILGQKVEFLVSFYNNEISEKSEIFDDQFSVERPDGSNFTLKIRSTKLEDSAMYFCASSEAAITLHFGNGTRLTVT.

The rearrangement joins TRBV27 to TRBJ1-2, with TRBD1 matching over 7 bases. CDR1 is MNHEY and CDR2 is SMNVEV in the germline V gene (reference sequence). The ends lost 6 bases at V and 4 bases at J; junction bases unmatched: 8. The CDR3 is made up of 14 amino acids. This CDR3 reads CASSPYRGPYGYTF. As DNA, the CDR3 is TGTGCCAGCAGCCCCTATAGGGGGCCCTATGGCTACACCTTC.

A note on this clone: The junction shows a germline mismatch at one end, possibly a read error. This rearrangement joins TRBV10-3 to TRBJ2-5; 10 bases match TRBD1. This CDR3 comprises 14 residues. Germline V CDR1 and CDR2: ENHRY, SYGVKD. CDR3 coding DNA: TGTGCCATCAGTGAGTCGAGCCCGAGACAGGGGGCTGACTTC. Translation: CAISESSPRQGADF.

The rearrangement uses TRBV5-6 and TRBJ1-3; D gene uncertain. Trimming stripped 2 bases from V and 0 bases from J, with 9 bases between. Germline lookup yields CDR1 SGHDT and CDR2 YYEEEE. This CDR3 has 15 residues. The CDR3, as DNA: TGTGCCAGCAGCTTTATCAGATACTCTGGAAACACCATATATTTT. This encodes CASSFIRYSGNTIYF.

The chain links TRBV7-2 to TRBJ1-1, with D unresolved. Trimming removed 5 bases from V and 2 bases from J, with 12 bases in between. The CDR3 covers 14 residues. The germline V gene has CDR1 SGHTA and CDR2 FQGNSA. CDR3 region: CASSLNLLNTEAFF. CDR3 in DNA: TGTGCCAGCAGCCTAAACCTGTTAAACACTGAAGCTTTCTTT. Full variable domain (rest looked up from reference TRBV7-2 and TRBJ1-1): GAGVSQSPSNKVTEKGKDVELRCDPISGHTALYWYRQSLGQGLEFLIYFQGNSAPDKSGLPSDRFSAERTGGSVSTLTIQRTQQEDSAVYLCASSLNLLNTEAFFGQGTRLTVV.

This clone showed up just a few times. The CDR3 DNA sequence: TGTGCCATCAGTGGAACAGCGAACACCGGGGAGCTGTTTTTT. Protein sequence: CAISGTANTGELFF. The chain joins TRBV10-3 to TRBJ2-2; D unclear. V was clipped by 4 bases and J by 0 bases, with 6 bases between them. Per the germline V gene, CDR1 is ENHRY and CDR2 is SYGVKD. There are 14 residues in the CDR3.

The chain joins TRBV10-3 to TRBJ1-5, with D perhaps matching TRBD1 (6 bases). Germline CDR1 reads ENHRY; CDR2 reads SYGVKD. The CDR3 sequence is 19 residues long. Trimming pared 0 bases from V and 4 bases from J, leaving 22 bases between. CDR3 in amino acids: CAISESIGQGSVGNQPQHF. CDR3 in DNA: TGTGCCATCAGTGAGTCGATCGGGCAGGGGTCGGTCGGAAATCAGCCCCAGCATTTT.

This clone occurred a few times. The same CDR3 is also encoded by other DNA sequences in this sample. This sequence joins TRBV5-1 and TRBJ1-1, with a possible D match to TRBD1 (6 bases). Germline-derived CDR1 and CDR2 are SGHRS and YFSETQ. CDR3 length equals 13 residues. V was trimmed by 3 bases and J by 3 bases, leaving 9 bases between them. Here the CDR3 DNA reads TGCGCCAGCAGCTCCACAGGGTACACTGAAGCTTTCTTT. Translating gives CASSSTGYTEAFF.

V usage is TRBV27 and J usage is TRBJ2-6; D unclear. The CDR3 has 15 residues. The germline V gene has CDR1 MNHEY and CDR2 SMNVEV (reference sequence). V dropped 3 bases and J dropped 0 bases, with 6 bases sitting between them. The CDR3 region has the DNA TGTGCCAGCAGTTTCGGTCCCTCTGGGGCCAACGTCCTGACTTTC. It is translated as CASSFGPSGANVLTF.

The chain employs TRBV5-4 and TRBJ1-6; tentative D call: TRBD1 (6 bases). There are 14 residues in the CDR3. In germline, CDR1 is SGHNT, CDR2 YYREEE (reference sequence). The V end lost 4 bases, the J end lost 7 bases, and 12 bases lay between the germline ends. The CDR3 is CASSPGGENSPLHF. The CDR3 coding sequence is TGTGCCAGCAGCCCTGGGGGCGAAAATTCACCCCTCCACTTT. Full variable domain (rest looked up from reference TRBV5-4 and TRBJ1-6): ETGVTQSPTHLIKTRGQQVTLRCSSQSGHNTVSWYQQALGQGPQFIFQYYREEENGRGNFPPRFSGLQFPNYSSELNVNALELDDSALYLCASSPGGENSPLHFGNGTRLTVT.

The J gene is TRBJ2-7, the V gene TRBV30, with 11 bases that match TRBD2. The germline CDR1 and CDR2 sequences are GTSNPN and SVGIG (reference sequence). Losses at the gene ends were 1 base for V and 2 bases for J; bases not matched to a gene: 4. The CDR3 extends over 15 amino acids. The CDR3 DNA reads TGTGCCTGGAGTGCCGGGACTAGCGGAACCTACGAGCAGTACTTC. Translation: CAWSAGTSGTYEQYF.

This clone was seen more than once but under ten times. The rearrangement joins TRBV5-4 to TRBJ2-7, with 9 nucleotides matching TRBD1. The CDR3 is 15 residues long. The germline CDR1 and CDR2 sequences are SGHNT and YYREEE (reference sequence). After removal of 3 bases from V and 0 bases from J, the junction contained 4 bases not matched to a gene. Written as DNA, the CDR3 is TGTGCCAGCAGCTCCTCGACAGGGGGCTCCTACGAGCAGTACTTC. It is translated as CASSSSTGGSYEQYF.

The V and J genes are TRBV7-3 and TRBJ2-2; D gene unclear. Germline V gene lookup returns CDR1 SGHTA and CDR2 FQGTGA. This CDR3 has 12 amino acids. V was trimmed by 6 bases and J by 3 bases, leaving 5 bases between them. The CDR3 region has the DNA TGTGCCAGCAGTCGGTACACCGGGGAGCTGTTTTTT. Translation: CASSRYTGELFF.

The gene calls are TRBV11-1 and TRBJ2-7, with a weak D call TRBD2 (7 bases). Germline CDR1 is SGHAT and CDR2 is FQDESV (reference sequence). The CDR3 sequence is 14 residues long. Trimming stripped 5 bases from V and 7 bases from J, with 18 bases between. CDR3 in DNA: TGTGCCAGCAGCCCGAGGGGGGGTTGGAGTGAGCAGTACTTC. This codes for CASSPRGGWSEQYF. Supplemented by reference TRBV11-1 and TRBJ2-7, the full variable domain reads EAEVAQSPRYKITEKSQAVAFWCDPISGHATLYWYRQILGQGPELLVQFQDESVVDDSQLPKDRFSAERLKGVDSTLKIQPAELGDSAMYLCASSPRGGWSEQYFGPGTRLTVT.

This clone was counted only a few times. The chain uses TRBV7-3 and TRBJ2-1, with 7 bases lining up with TRBD1. The CDR3 length is 15 residues. Germline assignment: CDR1 SGHTA and CDR2 FQGTGA. V trimming: 5 bases; J trimming: 3 bases; junction bases outside the gene matches: 7. The CDR3 coding sequence is TGTGCCAGCAGCCAGGATCGGGACAGCTACAATGAGCAGTTCTTC. Protein product: CASSQDRDSYNEQFF.

The V and J genes are TRBV28 and TRBJ1-4; 9 bases match TRBD1. Trimming took 3 bases from V and 10 from J; bases not matched to a gene: 12. The CDR3 has 16 amino acids. The germline V gene encodes CDR1 MDHEN and CDR2 SYDVKM. CDR3 nucleotides: TGTGCCAGCAGTTTTAATTTACAGGGGGCGTTGGGAAAACTGTTTTTT. It is translated as CASSFNLQGALGKLFF.

This chain joins TRBV10-2 and TRBJ2-1, with D maybe TRBD1 (6 bases). Germline assignment: CDR1 WSHSY and CDR2 SAAADI. Trimming pared 10 bases from V and 3 bases from J, leaving 13 bases between. The CDR3 is made up of 13 amino acids. The CDR3 spells CATLRGFYNEQFF. The CDR3 nucleotides are TGCGCCACCCTCAGGGGATTCTACAATGAGCAGTTCTTC.

The chain combines TRBV5-4 with TRBJ2-5, with no clear D. V gave up 2 bases and J gave up 1 base, with 6 bases separating them. The CDR3 is 13 residues long. Germline CDR1 is SGHNT and CDR2 is YYREEE (reference sequence). CDR3 DNA: TGTGCCAGCAGCTTAAACGGCCAAGAGACCCAGTACTTC. This encodes CASSLNGQETQYF.

V gene TRBV21-1 combines with J gene TRBJ2-7; TRBD2, the D gene given by the table, was not confirmed from the DNA. TRBV21-1 is designated a pseudogene. This CDR3 has 11 amino acids. CDR3 bases: TGTGCCAGCAGCTTCTCCCACGAGCAGTACTTC. Encoded protein: CASSFSHEQYF.

This sequence joins TRBV11-1 and TRBJ2-3; no clear D. CDR1 SGHAT and CDR2 FQDESV come from the germline V gene (reference sequence). This CDR3 spans 16 amino acids. Trimming stripped 1 base from V and 9 bases from J, with 20 bases between. CDR3 protein: CASSLESQDPDSTQYF. The CDR3 DNA reads TGTGCCAGCAGCTTAGAGTCCCAAGACCCTGACTCGACGCAGTATTTT.